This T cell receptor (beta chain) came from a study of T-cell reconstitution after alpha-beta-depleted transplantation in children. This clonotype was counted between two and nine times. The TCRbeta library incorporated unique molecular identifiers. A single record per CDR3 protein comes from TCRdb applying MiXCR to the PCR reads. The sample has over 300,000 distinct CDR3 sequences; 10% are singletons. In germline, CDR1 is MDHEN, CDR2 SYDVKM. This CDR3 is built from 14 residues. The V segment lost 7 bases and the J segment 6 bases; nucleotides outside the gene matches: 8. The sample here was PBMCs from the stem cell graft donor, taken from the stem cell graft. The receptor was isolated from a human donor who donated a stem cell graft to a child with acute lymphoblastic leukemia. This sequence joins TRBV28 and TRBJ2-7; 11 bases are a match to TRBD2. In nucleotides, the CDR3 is TGTGCCAGCAACGTACCGGGACTAGCGGTCGAGCAGTACTTC. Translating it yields CASNVPGLAVEQYF.